These 9 T cell receptor beta chains were all obtained from the same sample, sequenced in a study of blood T cell repertoires in COVID-19. Generated by immunoSEQ multiplex PCR, the TCRdb table keeps only in-frame clones and is missing some. This sample has roughly 40,000 clones, with roughly 88% found just once. Sequencing was done on a sample of peripheral blood. All receptors come from a human donor in a cohort sampled during active COVID-19.

The count of this clone is one. The chain carries TRBV5-5 and TRBJ1-5; 8 bases align to TRBD1. The CDR3 has 15 amino acids. The germline gives CDR1 SGHKS, CDR2 YYEKEE (reference sequence). The trim removed 0 bases at V and 10 bases at J, leaving 9 bases unmatched. The CDR3 nucleotides read TGTGCCAGCAGCTTGGAAACAGGGGGGATGAGTCCCCAGCATTTT. Encoded protein: CASSLETGGMSPQHF.

The J gene is TRBJ2-2, the V gene TRBV25-1; 7 positions match TRBD1. CDR1 is MGHDK and CDR2 is SYGVNS in the germline V gene. Trimming cost V 4 bases and J 5 bases; bases outside gene matches: 4. The CDR3 has 14 amino acids. The CDR3 spells CASSGNRGTGELFF. The CDR3 DNA is TGTGCCAGCAGTGGTAACAGGGGAACCGGGGAGCTGTTTTTT.

V gene TRBV9 combines with J gene TRBJ1-4; perhaps TRBD1 as D (5 bases). CDR1 SGDLS and CDR2 YYNGEE come from the germline V gene. The CDR3 has 16 amino acids. V was cut by 6 bases and J by 8 bases, with 23 bases left in between. The CDR3 sequence: CASKHIRGRRREKLFF. CDR3 coding DNA: TGTGCCAGCAAACATATTAGGGGCCGAAGGCGGGAAAAACTGTTTTTT.

This chain connects TRBV28 to TRBJ2-1, with TRBD2 matching 9 bases. Germline V gene lookup returns CDR1 MDHEN and CDR2 SYDVKM. Trimming cost V 5 bases and J 4 bases; bases outside gene matches: 9. The CDR3 sequence is 16 residues long. The DNA of the CDR3 is TGTGCCAGCAGTCTAGCGCGGGGGGGAATTTACAATGAGCAGTTCTTC. Protein product: CASSLARGGIYNEQFF.

CDR3 amino acids: CASSREMGGEGEKLFF. The CDR3, as DNA: TGTGCCAGCAGCCGAGAGATGGGCGGAGAGGGTGAAAAACTGTTTTTT. The chain employs TRBV9 and TRBJ1-4; unclear D gene. Germline V gives CDR1 SGDLS, CDR2 YYNGEE. The CDR3 spans 16 residues. V was shortened by 4 bases and J by 7 bases, with 20 bases between the two germline ends.

The rearrangement joins TRBV19 to TRBJ1-5, with D possibly matching TRBD1 (6 bases). Trimming took 1 base from V and 4 from J, leaving 14 bases between them. CDR1 and CDR2 from the germline V gene are LNHDA and SQIVND (reference sequence). The CDR3 extends over 16 amino acids. CDR3 DNA: TGTGCCAGTAGTATAGGGGAGGGCAGGGGTAATCAGCCCCAGCATTTT. Translation gives CASSIGEGRGNQPQHF. Full variable domain (rest looked up from reference TRBV19 and TRBJ1-5): DGGITQSPKYLFRKEGQNVTLSCEQNLNHDAMYWYRQDPGQGLRLIYYSQIVNDFQKGDIAEGYSVSREKKESFPLTVTSAQKNPTAFYLCASSIGEGRGNQPQHFGDGTRLSIL.

V and J are TRBV5-4 and TRBJ1-2, with D tentatively TRBD1 (6 bases). Germline V gene data show CDR1 as SGHNT and CDR2 as YYREEE (reference sequence). V dropped 6 bases and J dropped 7 bases, with 22 bases sitting between them. CDR3 length: 15 residues. CDR3 sequence (DNA): TGTGCCAGCATCCCGCCCGGGGCAGGGGCGGGTGGCTACACCTTC. This sequence encodes CASIPPGAGAGGYTF.

The chain joins TRBV5-1 to TRBJ1-4; 9 bases are shared with TRBD1. J lost 2 bases, V lost 2 bases, and 4 bases had no gene match. The CDR3 has 16 amino acids. Germline-derived CDR1 and CDR2 are SGHRS and YFSETQ. CDR3 DNA: TGCGCCAGCAGCTTACAGGGGGCAGTGACTAATGAAAAACTGTTTTTT. Translation gives CASSLQGAVTNEKLFF. Combining the CDR3 with reference TRBV5-1 and TRBJ1-4 gives the whole variable domain KAGVTQTPRYLIKTRGQQVTLSCSPISGHRSVSWYQQTPGQGLQFLFEYFSETQRNKGNFPGRFSGRQFSNSRSEMNVSTLELGDSALYLCASSLQGAVTNEKLFFGSGTQLSVL.

This chain joins TRBV27 and TRBJ2-2; D remains ambiguous. V shed 3 bases and J shed 1 base, with 15 bases lying between them. Germline V gives CDR1 MNHEY, CDR2 SMNVEV (reference sequence). The CDR3 length is 17 residues. The CDR3 loop is CASSFRLFGENTGELFF. The CDR3, as DNA: TGTGCCAGCAGTTTTAGGTTGTTCGGAGAGAACACCGGGGAGCTGTTTTTT.